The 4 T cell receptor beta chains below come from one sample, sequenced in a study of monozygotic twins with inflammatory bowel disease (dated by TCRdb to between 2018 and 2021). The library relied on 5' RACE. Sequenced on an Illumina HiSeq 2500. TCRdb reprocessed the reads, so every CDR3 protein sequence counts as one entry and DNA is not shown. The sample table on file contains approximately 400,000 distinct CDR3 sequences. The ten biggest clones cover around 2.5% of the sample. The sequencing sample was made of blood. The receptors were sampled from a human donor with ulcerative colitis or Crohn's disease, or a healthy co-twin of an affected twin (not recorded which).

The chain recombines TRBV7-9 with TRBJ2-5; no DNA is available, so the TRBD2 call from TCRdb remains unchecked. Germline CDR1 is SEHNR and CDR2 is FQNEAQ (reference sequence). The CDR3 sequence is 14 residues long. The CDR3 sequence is CASSTQSSGETQYF.

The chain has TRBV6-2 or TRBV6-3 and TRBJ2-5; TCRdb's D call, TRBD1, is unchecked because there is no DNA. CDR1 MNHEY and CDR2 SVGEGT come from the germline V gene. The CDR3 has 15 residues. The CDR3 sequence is CASSLLQGLVRTQYF.

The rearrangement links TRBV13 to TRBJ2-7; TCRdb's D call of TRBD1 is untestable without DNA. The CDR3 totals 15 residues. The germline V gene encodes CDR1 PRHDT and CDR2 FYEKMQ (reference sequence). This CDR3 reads CASSRAGTGLYEQYF.

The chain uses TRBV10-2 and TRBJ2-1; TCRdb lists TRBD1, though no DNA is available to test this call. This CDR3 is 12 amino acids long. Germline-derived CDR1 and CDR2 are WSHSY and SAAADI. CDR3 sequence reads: CASSRDVNEQFF.